The rows below give T cell receptor beta chains drawn from one sample of a study of shared clonotypes between healthy human individuals. Sequencing was performed with immunoSEQ multiplex PCR; in TCRdb, only in-frame clones are kept and a portion is missing. The sample consists of around 2,000,000 clones, 85% to 95% of them appearing once. The specimen sequenced was naive CD4+ T cells sorted from blood. These receptor sequences come from a man between 18 and 29 years old in good health. Each CDR3 is given with its conserved first and last residue. The D gene is left open where the match is weak.

v_gene,j_gene,d_gene,CDR3nt,CDR3aa
TRBV6-5,TRBJ1-5,TRBD1,TGTGCCAGCAGTCGGATAGGACAGGGGAATCAGCCCCAGCATTTT,CASSRIGQGNQPQHF
TRBV7-9,TRBJ2-1,TRBD2,TGTGCCAGCAGCCGACTAGCGGGGTCATACAATGAGCAGTTCTTC,CASSRLAGSYNEQFF
TRBV20-1,TRBJ2-1,-,TGCAGTGCCCCTAATCTCAGTGAGCAGTTCTTC,CSAPNLSEQFF
TRBV6-1,TRBJ1-2,TRBD1,TGTGCCAGCAGCCCACAGGGGAGTAACTATGGCTACACCTTC,CASSPQGSNYGYTF
TRBV19,TRBJ1-4,TRBD1,TGTGCCAGTAGTAATGCCGGGACAGGCAGAGAAAAACTGTTTTTT,CASSNAGTGREKLFF
TRBV21-1,TRBJ2-1,-,TGTGCCAGGATCGGACGGTGGAGCTCCTACAATGAGCAGTTCTTC,CARIGRWSSYNEQFF
TRBV19,TRBJ1-1,TRBD1,TGTGCCAGTAACACGGGACAGGGGACTGAAGCTTTCTTT,CASNTGQGTEAFF
TRBV2,TRBJ2-3,-,TGTGCCAGCAAGCTCCGGGACACCCCTGGTGGGGATACGCAGTATTTT,CASKLRDTPGGDTQYF
TRBV2,TRBJ2-4,-,TGTGCCAGCAGTCTCGACAGGAACATTCAGTACTTC,CASSLDRNIQYF
TRBV6-5,TRBJ1-1,TRBD1,TGTGCCAGCAGAGGACAGGGCCAGAACACTGAAGCTTTCTTT,CASRGQGQNTEAFF
TRBV29-1,TRBJ1-1,-,TGCAGCGTTGGGACGGTGGACACTGAAGCTTTCTTT,CSVGTVDTEAFF
TRBV29-1,TRBJ1-1,-,TGCAGCGTTCTTTCAGGGAACACTGAAGCTTTCTTT,CSVLSGNTEAFF
TRBV6-1,TRBJ1-5,-,TGTGCCAGCAGGGAGGAAAGGAGTCAGCCCCAGCATTTT,CASREERSQPQHF